This TCR beta chain emerged from a study of human T cells and chemical hapten exposure. Study-wide points: Expanded TCRs grouped into significantly more large CDR3 similarity clusters than controls produced. After DPC sensitization, TCRs above 1 in 1000 frequency showed no change.

V was shortened by 3 bases and J by 0 bases, with 12 bases between the two germline ends. Looked up from germline, CDR1 is SGHRS and CDR2 is YFSETQ. The CDR3 is 16 residues long. Indicated time point: patch test 1, 2 weeks after DPC sensitization. As for treatment: therapeutic diphenylcyclopropenone sensitization with weekly scalp DPC. Alopecia patients between 18 and 70 years old and suitable for DPC were used as donors. Using its own MiXCR run on the RACE reads, TCRdb lists one record per CDR3 protein. The data show under 450,000 distinct CDR3 sequences, nearly 5% seen once. Many counts were recorded for this clonotype. Its antigen is unknown.

The J gene is TRBJ1-4, the V gene TRBV5-1, with D tentatively TRBD1 (6 bases). The TCR originated in a woman between 50 and 59 years old with alopecia areata. Some clones in this sample may be carry-over from other donors' samples. The material sequenced was whole blood, taken in connection with sensitization to the hapten diphenylcyclopropenone (DPC). CDR3 amino acids: CASSWGGQPTNEKLFF. In DNA, the CDR3 is TGCGCCAGCAGCTGGGGAGGACAGCCAACTAATGAAAAACTGTTTTTT.